What follows are 24 T cell receptor beta chains derived from one specimen sequenced in a study of blood T cell repertoires in COVID-19. TCRdb keeps only in-frame clones here, not all; method: immunoSEQ multiplex PCR. Found here are around 200,000 clones, 88% of them singletons; the top ten hold roughly 2.7%. Sequencing was performed on PBMCs or T cells enriched from blood (not recorded which). The receptors shown here come from a woman in her twenties or thirties who had recovered from COVID-19.

The chain uses TRBV15 and TRBJ1-1; the match to TRBD1 covers 7 bases. The CDR3 runs to 15 residues. Germline CDR1 reads LNHNV; CDR2 reads YYDKDF (reference sequence). The J segment lost 5 bases and the V segment lost 2 bases, leaving 8 bases of the junction unmatched. As DNA, the CDR3 is TGTGCCACCAGCAGAAATATGGTCAGGGGGACTGAAGCTTTCTTT. Its translation is CATSRNMVRGTEAFF.

The V call is TRBV5-4, the J call TRBJ1-2, with 11 bases fitting TRBD1. The CDR3 is 14 amino acids. The junction had 6 bases not matched to a gene; V was cut back by 9 bases and J by 2 bases. Germline V gene sequence: CDR1 SGHNT, CDR2 YYREEE (reference sequence). The CDR3 nucleotides read TGTGCCACCACGGGACAGGGGGGGAACTATGGCTACACCTTC. Protein sequence: CATTGQGGNYGYTF.

The gene calls are TRBV5-1 and TRBJ2-6; D is possibly TRBD1 (6 bases). The V end lost 5 bases, the J end lost 2 bases, and 8 bases lay between the germline ends. The V gene's germline CDR1 is SGHRS and CDR2 YFSETQ. This CDR3 spans 14 amino acids. CDR3 nucleotides: TGCGCCAGCAGTCCAGGGGCTGGGGCCAACGTCCTGACTTTC. It is translated as CASSPGAGANVLTF.

The chain is built from TRBV4-3 and TRBJ1-4; perhaps TRBD1 as D (5 bases). CDR1 is LGHNA and CDR2 is YSLEER in the germline V gene. V was pared by 0 bases and J by 5 bases, with 13 bases between. CDR3 size: 16 residues. The CDR3 loop is CASSQDAHKGNEKLFF. The CDR3, as DNA: TGCGCCAGCAGCCAAGACGCTCACAAGGGGAATGAAAAACTGTTTTTT.

The chain links TRBV4-1 to TRBJ1-6, with D maybe TRBD1 (6 bases). CDR3 length: 17 residues. Germline CDR1 MGHRA, CDR2 YSYEKL. V was pared by 2 bases and J by 7 bases, with 18 bases between. CDR3 nucleotide sequence: TGCGCCAGCAGCCAAAAGGACGTTGGACAGTGGAATTCACCCCTCCACTTT. Translating it yields CASSQKDVGQWNSPLHF.

This clone occurred a few times. This rearrangement joins TRBV3-1 (or the pseudogene TRBV3-2) to TRBJ1-1, with D unclear. Trimming removed 7 bases at V and 3 bases at J, with 12 bases between. CDR3 length: 13 residues. CDR1 and CDR2 from the germline V gene are LGHDT and YNNKEL (reference sequence). The CDR3 nucleotides are TGTGCCAGCACCCATCAACTCTACACTGAAGCTTTCTTT. This sequence encodes CASTHQLYTEAFF.

V is TRBV25-1 and J is TRBJ2-7; TRBD1 is a possible D gene (6 bases). This CDR3 contains 16 residues. V was pared by 3 bases and J by 8 bases, with 23 bases between. The germline V gene encodes CDR1 MGHDK and CDR2 SYGVNS. The CDR3 loop reads CASSDQTGPRSSQQYF. CDR3 sequence (DNA): TGTGCCAGCAGTGATCAGACAGGCCCGCGGAGCTCGCAGCAGTACTTC.

The CDR3 sequence is CATSRGSGRMSSGANVLTF. The CDR3 DNA follows: TGTGCCACCAGCAGGGGAAGCGGACGGATGAGCTCTGGGGCCAACGTCCTGACTTTC. This chain joins TRBV15 and TRBJ2-6; a weak D match, TRBD2 (5 bases). Trimming cost V 3 bases and J 0 bases, with 18 bases left between them. Germline-derived CDR1 and CDR2 are LNHNV and YYDKDF (reference sequence). CDR3 length equals 19 residues.

The chain is built from TRBV5-1 and TRBJ1-1, with 7 bases that match TRBD1. Germline values: CDR1 SGHRS, CDR2 YFSETQ. This CDR3 is 16 amino acids long. J was trimmed by 1 base and V by 4 bases; bases with no gene match: 10. In nucleotides, the CDR3 is TGCGCCAGCAGCCCGGAAGAGGGGGCATCGAACACTGAAGCTTTCTTT. It yields the protein CASSPEEGASNTEAFF.

This chain links TRBV4-3 with TRBJ1-1, with 11 bases fitting TRBD1. The CDR3 loop spans 16 amino acids. The V segment lost 1 base and the J segment 4 bases; nucleotides outside the gene matches: 5. Looked up from germline, CDR1 is LGHNA and CDR2 is YSLEER. The chain's CDR3 is CASSQGPGTGGTEAFF. In DNA, the CDR3 is TGCGCCAGCAGCCAAGGCCCCGGGACAGGGGGCACTGAAGCTTTCTTT.

V is TRBV6-5 and J is TRBJ2-7, with D possibly TRBD2 on 7 matching bases. Germline CDR1 reads MNHEY; CDR2 reads SVGAGI. Trimming left V 0 bases short and J 10 bases short, with 19 bases between. The CDR3 contains 15 residues. CDR3 in amino acids: CASSYSRGGGRLQYF. In nucleotides, the CDR3 is TGTGCCAGCAGTTACTCTCGGGGCGGGGGCCGTCTTCAGTACTTC.

This clone was seen only once. The chain has TRBV18 and TRBJ1-3; TRBD1 is a possible D gene (6 bases). Per germline, CDR1 KGHSH and CDR2 LQKENI. V was cut by 8 bases and J by 0 bases, with 14 bases left in between. The CDR3 is 15 amino acids. The CDR3, as DNA: TGTGCCAGCCAAGGACAGCTACACTCTGGAAACACCATATATTTT. Encoded protein: CASQGQLHSGNTIYF.

On this clone: Different DNA sequences within this sample yield the same CDR3. This chain uses TRBV7-9 with TRBJ1-1; D is ambiguous. The CDR3 is made up of 11 amino acids. CDR1 SEHNR and CDR2 FQNEAQ come from the germline V gene (reference sequence). V was clipped by 6 bases and J by 5 bases, with 7 bases between them. This CDR3 is CASSRVTEAFF. The CDR3 nucleotides read TGTGCCAGCAGTCGCGTTACTGAAGCTTTCTTT. The full variable domain, with the rest looked up from reference TRBV7-9 and TRBJ1-1, is DTGVSQNPRHKITKRGQNVTFRCDPISEHNRLYWYRQTLGQGPEFLTYFQNEAQLEKSRLLSDRFSAERPKGSFSTLEIQRTEQGDSAMYLCASSRVTEAFFGQGTRLTVV.

The CDR3 reads CASSPTVVNTEAFF. CDR3 nucleotide sequence: TGTGCCAGCAGCCCGACAGTCGTGAACACTGAAGCTTTCTTT. This chain links TRBV7-2 with TRBJ1-1, with D tentatively TRBD1 (5 bases). The CDR3 length is 14 residues. Looked up from germline, CDR1 is SGHTA and CDR2 is FQGNSA. With 5 bases removed from V and 0 bases from J, the gap between germline ends came to 10 bases.

The genes are TRBV7-9 and TRBJ2-5, with D perhaps TRBD1 (5 bases). Germline V CDR1 and CDR2: SEHNR, FQNEAQ (reference sequence). V was trimmed by 3 bases and J by 2 bases, leaving 7 bases between them. This CDR3 is built from 13 residues. The CDR3 protein is CASSFQGQETQYF. CDR3 DNA: TGTGCCAGCAGCTTCCAGGGACAAGAGACCCAGTACTTC.

This clone was counted once. The chain joins TRBV5-4 to TRBJ1-2; D ambiguous. V lost 4 bases, J lost 1 base, and 11 bases lay in between. This CDR3 is built from 14 residues. Germline CDR1 SGHNT, CDR2 YYREEE (reference sequence). The CDR3 DNA follows: TGTGCCAGCAGCCCATACAAAATTAACTATGGCTACACCTTC. The encoded protein is CASSPYKINYGYTF.

This chain links TRBV2 with TRBJ1-2, with D hard to call. CDR1 and CDR2 (germline): SNHLY, FYNNEI. This CDR3 has 11 amino acids. The germline V and J ends were trimmed by 5 bases and 5 bases, with 6 bases remaining between them. CDR3: CASSLNYGYTF. In DNA, the CDR3 is TGTGCCAGCAGTCTAAATTATGGCTACACCTTC.

The V gene is TRBV9, the J gene TRBJ2-1; 9 bases fit TRBD2. Germline trimming cut 4 bases from V and 7 bases from J; bases unmatched to any gene: 12. The CDR3 loop spans 16 amino acids. Per germline, CDR1 SGDLS and CDR2 YYNGEE. The CDR3 sequence is CASSSEGLAPLNEQFF. The DNA for the CDR3 is TGTGCCAGCAGCTCGGAGGGACTAGCTCCGTTGAATGAGCAGTTCTTC.

In nucleotides, the CDR3 is TGTGCCAGTAGTATCGCGGCAGAGGTTGGAAACACCATATATTTT. The encoded protein is CASSIAAEVGNTIYF. The chain couples TRBV19 to TRBJ1-3; no reliable D call. V lost 3 bases and J 3 bases, leaving 12 bases between the germline ends. The V gene's germline CDR1 is LNHDA and CDR2 SQIVND (reference sequence). This CDR3 contains 15 residues.

The rearrangement links TRBV28 to TRBJ1-2; TRBD1 aligns across 7 bases. The CDR3 runs to 14 residues. V was pared by 3 bases and J by 7 bases, with 8 bases of the junction left unmatched. CDR1 is MDHEN and CDR2 is SYDVKM in the germline V gene. The CDR3 loop is CASSLSQGLGGYTF. The CDR3 DNA is TGTGCCAGCAGTTTGTCACAGGGGTTAGGTGGCTACACCTTC.

The chain is built from TRBV7-2 and TRBJ2-1, with D perhaps matching TRBD2 (5 bases). V lost 2 bases and J lost 0, with 8 bases in between. Looked up from germline, CDR1 is SGHTA and CDR2 is FQGNSA. The CDR3 extends over 15 amino acids. The CDR3 region is CASSLRGSSYNEQFF. The CDR3 DNA reads as TGTGCCAGCAGCTTACGGGGAAGCTCCTACAATGAGCAGTTCTTC.

The chain links TRBV13 to TRBJ1-1; 7 bases map to TRBD1. V gave up 5 bases and J gave up 8 bases; unmatched junction bases: 14. The CDR3 is 15 amino acids. The germline gives CDR1 PRHDT, CDR2 FYEKMQ (reference sequence). CDR3 DNA: TGTGCCAGCAGCGCAAACACAGGGGCGGGAAGGGAAGCTTTCTTT. Translation gives CASSANTGAGREAFF.

The CDR3: CASSSFGGADPYEQYF. CDR3 sequence (DNA): TGTGCCAGCAGCTCGTTTGGGGGGGCGGACCCCTACGAGCAGTACTTC. This sequence joins TRBV7-2 and TRBJ2-7; D perhaps matches TRBD2 (7 bases). Germline V lookup: CDR1 SGHTA, CDR2 FQGNSA. CDR3 size: 16 residues. V shed 4 bases and J shed 2 bases, with 18 bases lying between them. The variable domain in full, completed from reference TRBV7-2 and TRBJ2-7, reads GAGVSQSPSNKVTEKGKDVELRCDPISGHTALYWYRQSLGQGLEFLIYFQGNSAPDKSGLPSDRFSAERTGGSVSTLTIQRTQQEDSAVYLCASSSFGGADPYEQYFGPGTRLTVT.

This clone was seen at least ten times. V and J are TRBV6-5 and TRBJ1-1, with TRBD1 identical over 10 bases. This CDR3 spans 16 amino acids. Unmatched junction bases numbered 5, after V lost 0 bases and J lost 4 bases. Germline lookup yields CDR1 MNHEY and CDR2 SVGAGI. CDR3: CASSYSRTGGITEAFF. The DNA of the CDR3 is TGTGCCAGCAGTTACTCAAGGACAGGGGGGATCACTGAAGCTTTCTTT.